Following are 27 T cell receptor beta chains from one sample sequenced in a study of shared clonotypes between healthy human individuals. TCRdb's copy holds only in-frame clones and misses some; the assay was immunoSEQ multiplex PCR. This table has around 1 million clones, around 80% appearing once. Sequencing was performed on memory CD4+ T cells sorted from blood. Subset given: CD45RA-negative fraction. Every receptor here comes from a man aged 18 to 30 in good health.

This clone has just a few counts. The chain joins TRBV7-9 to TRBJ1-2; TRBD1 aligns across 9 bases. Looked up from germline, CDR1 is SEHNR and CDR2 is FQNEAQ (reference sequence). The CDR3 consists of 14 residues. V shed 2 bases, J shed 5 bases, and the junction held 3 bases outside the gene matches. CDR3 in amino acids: CASSLSGTGYGYTF. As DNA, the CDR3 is TGTGCCAGCAGCTTATCCGGGACAGGGTATGGCTACACCTTC.

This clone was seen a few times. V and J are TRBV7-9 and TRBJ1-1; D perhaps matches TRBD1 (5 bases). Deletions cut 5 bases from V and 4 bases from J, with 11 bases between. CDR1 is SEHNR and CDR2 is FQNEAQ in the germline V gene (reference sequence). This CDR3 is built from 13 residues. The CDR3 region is CASSRPGGTEAFF. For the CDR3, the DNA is TGTGCCAGCAGCCGCCCGGGGGGCACTGAAGCTTTCTTT.

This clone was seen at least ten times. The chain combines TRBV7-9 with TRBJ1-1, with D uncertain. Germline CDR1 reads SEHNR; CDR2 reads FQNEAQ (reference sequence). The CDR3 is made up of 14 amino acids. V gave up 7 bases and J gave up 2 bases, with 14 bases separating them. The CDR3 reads CASTFTGVNTEAFF. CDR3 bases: TGTGCCAGCACCTTTACCGGGGTTAACACTGAAGCTTTCTTT.

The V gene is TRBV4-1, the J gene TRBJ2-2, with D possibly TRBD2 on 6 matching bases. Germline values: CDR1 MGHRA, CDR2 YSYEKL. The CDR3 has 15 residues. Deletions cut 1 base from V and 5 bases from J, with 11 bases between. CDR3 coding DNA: TGCGCCAGCAGCCAAGCTGGGACTGGGACCGGGGAGCTGTTTTTT. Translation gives CASSQAGTGTGELFF.

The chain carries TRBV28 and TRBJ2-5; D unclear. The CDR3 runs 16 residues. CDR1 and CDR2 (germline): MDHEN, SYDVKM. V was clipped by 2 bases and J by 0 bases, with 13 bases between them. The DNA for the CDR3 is TGTGCCAGCAGTTTAGTCTCCTCGGCGAACCAAGAGACCCAGTACTTC. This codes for CASSLVSSANQETQYF.

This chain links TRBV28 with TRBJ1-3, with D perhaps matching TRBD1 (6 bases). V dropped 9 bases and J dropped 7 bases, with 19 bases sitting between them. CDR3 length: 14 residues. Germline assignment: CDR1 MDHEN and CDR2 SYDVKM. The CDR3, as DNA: TGTGCCAGTATAGGGGGGCTCTTCGGGAACACCATATATTTT. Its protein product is CASIGGLFGNTIYF.

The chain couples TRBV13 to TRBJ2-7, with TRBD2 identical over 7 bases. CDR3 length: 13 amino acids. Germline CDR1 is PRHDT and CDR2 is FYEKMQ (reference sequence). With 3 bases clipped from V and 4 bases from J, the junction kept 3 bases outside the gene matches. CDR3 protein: CASSFDSGYEQYF. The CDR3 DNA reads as TGTGCCAGCAGCTTTGATAGCGGGTACGAGCAGTACTTC.

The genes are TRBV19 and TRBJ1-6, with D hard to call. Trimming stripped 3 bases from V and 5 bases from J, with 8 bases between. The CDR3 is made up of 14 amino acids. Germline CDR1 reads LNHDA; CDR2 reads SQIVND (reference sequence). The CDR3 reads CASSIGRDNSPLHF. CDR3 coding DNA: TGTGCCAGTAGTATCGGGCGCGATAATTCACCCCTCCACTTT.

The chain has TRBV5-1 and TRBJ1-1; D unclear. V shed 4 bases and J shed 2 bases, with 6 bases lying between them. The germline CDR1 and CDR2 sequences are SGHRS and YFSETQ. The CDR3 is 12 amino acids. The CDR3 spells CASSNRNTEAFF. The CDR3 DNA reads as TGCGCCAGCAGCAACAGAAACACTGAAGCTTTCTTT.

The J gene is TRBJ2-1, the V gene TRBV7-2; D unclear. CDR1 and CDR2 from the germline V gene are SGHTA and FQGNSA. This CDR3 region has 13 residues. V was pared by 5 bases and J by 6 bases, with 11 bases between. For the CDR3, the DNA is TGTGCCAGCAGCCGCGCTAGGTTCAATGAGCAGTTCTTC. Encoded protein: CASSRARFNEQFF.

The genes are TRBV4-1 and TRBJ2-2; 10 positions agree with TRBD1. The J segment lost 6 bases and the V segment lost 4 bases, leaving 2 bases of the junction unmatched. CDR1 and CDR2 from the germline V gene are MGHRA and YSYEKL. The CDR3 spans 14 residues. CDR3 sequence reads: CASSLDRGSGELFF. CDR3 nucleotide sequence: TGCGCCAGCAGCCTGGACAGGGGGTCCGGGGAGCTGTTTTTT.

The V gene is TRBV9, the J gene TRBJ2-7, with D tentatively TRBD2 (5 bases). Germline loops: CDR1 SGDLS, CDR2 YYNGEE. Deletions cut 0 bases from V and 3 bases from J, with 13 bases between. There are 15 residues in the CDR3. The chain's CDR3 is CASSVEAGGYYEQYF. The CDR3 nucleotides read TGTGCCAGCAGCGTAGAGGCAGGAGGTTACTACGAGCAGTACTTC.

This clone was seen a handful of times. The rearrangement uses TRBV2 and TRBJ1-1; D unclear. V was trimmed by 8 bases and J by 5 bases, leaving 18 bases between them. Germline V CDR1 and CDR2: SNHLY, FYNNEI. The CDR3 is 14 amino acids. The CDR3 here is CASGSLPRETEAFF. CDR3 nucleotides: TGTGCCAGCGGAAGTCTTCCGAGGGAAACTGAAGCTTTCTTT.

In DNA, the CDR3 is TGCGCCAGCAGTATAGGGGACTACAACAATGAGCAGTTCTTC. Its protein is CASSIGDYNNEQFF. The V gene is TRBV10-1, the J gene TRBJ2-1; 7 nucleotides align to TRBD2. Germline CDR1 WNHNN, CDR2 SYGVQD (reference sequence). Losses at the gene ends were 5 bases for V and 5 bases for J; bases not matched to a gene: 6. The CDR3 consists of 14 residues.

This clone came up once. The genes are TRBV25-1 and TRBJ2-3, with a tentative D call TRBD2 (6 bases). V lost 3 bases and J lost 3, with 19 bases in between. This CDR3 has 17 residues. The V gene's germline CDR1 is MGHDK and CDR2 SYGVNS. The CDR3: CASSDLGGGVATDTQYF. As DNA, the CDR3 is TGTGCCAGCAGTGATTTGGGAGGAGGTGTCGCAACAGATACGCAGTATTTT.

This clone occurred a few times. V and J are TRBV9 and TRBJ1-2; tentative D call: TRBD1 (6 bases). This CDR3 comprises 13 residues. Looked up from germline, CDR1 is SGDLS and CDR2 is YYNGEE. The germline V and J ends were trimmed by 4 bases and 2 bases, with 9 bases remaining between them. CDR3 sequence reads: CASSFTGNYGYTF. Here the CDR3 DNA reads TGTGCCAGCAGCTTTACAGGGAACTATGGCTACACCTTC.

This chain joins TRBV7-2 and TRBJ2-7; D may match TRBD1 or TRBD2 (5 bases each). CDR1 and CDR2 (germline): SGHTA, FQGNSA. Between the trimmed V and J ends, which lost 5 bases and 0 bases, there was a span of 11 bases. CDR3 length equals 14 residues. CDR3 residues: CASSLGENSYEQYF. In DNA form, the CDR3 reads TGTGCCAGCAGCCTGGGGGAGAACTCCTACGAGCAGTACTTC.

As DNA, the CDR3 is TGTGCCACCCGGACAGAGCGAAATAGCAATCAGCCCCAGCATTTT. Translation gives CATRTERNSNQPQHF. The chain couples TRBV10-3 to TRBJ1-5, with D possibly matching TRBD1 (6 bases). V was trimmed by 10 bases and J by 0 bases, leaving 16 bases between them. This CDR3 region has 15 residues. The V gene's germline CDR1 is ENHRY and CDR2 SYGVKD.

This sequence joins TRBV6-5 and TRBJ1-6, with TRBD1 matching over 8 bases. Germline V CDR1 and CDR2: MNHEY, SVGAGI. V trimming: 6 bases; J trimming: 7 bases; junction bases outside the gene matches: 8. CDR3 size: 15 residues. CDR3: CASSKGQVANSPLHF. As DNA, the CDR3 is TGTGCCAGCAGCAAGGGACAGGTGGCGAATTCACCCCTCCACTTT.

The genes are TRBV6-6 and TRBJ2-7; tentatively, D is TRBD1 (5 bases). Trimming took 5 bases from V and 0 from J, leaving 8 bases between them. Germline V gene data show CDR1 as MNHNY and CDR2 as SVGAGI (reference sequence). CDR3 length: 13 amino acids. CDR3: CASSRQFSYEQYF. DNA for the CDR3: TGTGCCAGCAGTCGACAGTTCTCCTACGAGCAGTACTTC.

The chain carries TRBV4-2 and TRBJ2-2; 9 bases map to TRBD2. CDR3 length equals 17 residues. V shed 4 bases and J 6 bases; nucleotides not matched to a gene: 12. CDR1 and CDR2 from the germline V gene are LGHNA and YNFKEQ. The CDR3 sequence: CASSPRAGGGAAGELFF. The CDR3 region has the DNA TGTGCCAGCAGCCCCCGCGCAGGCGGGGGGGCCGCCGGGGAGCTGTTTTTT.

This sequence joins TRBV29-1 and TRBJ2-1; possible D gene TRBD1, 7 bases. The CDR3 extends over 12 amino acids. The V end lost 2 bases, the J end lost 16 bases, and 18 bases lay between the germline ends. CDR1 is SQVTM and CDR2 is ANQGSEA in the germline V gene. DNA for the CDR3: TGCAGCGTTGAAAGGCAGGGGGGAGTGAAATTCTTC. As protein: CSVERQGGVKFF.

The CDR3 DNA follows: TGTGCCAGCAGCCAAGACCAGCCGAACACTGAAGCTTTCTTT. Amino acid sequence: CASSQDQPNTEAFF. V usage is TRBV14 and J usage is TRBJ1-1; D is unclear. Trimming took off 0 bases at V and 1 base at J, with 6 bases between the two ends. The CDR3 is made up of 14 amino acids. Germline V CDR1 and CDR2: SGHDN, FVKESK.

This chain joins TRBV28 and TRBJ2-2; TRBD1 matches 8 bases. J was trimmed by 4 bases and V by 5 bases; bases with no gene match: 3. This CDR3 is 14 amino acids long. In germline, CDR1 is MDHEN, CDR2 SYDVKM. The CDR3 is CASSRQGTTGELFF. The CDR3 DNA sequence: TGTGCCAGCAGTCGACAGGGGACCACCGGGGAGCTGTTTTTT.

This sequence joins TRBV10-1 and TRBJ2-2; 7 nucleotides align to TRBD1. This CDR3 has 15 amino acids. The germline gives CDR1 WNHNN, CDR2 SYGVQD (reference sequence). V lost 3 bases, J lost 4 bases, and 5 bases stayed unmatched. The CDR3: CASSDQRTGTGELFF. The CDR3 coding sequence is TGCGCCAGCAGTGACCAAAGGACAGGCACCGGGGAGCTGTTTTTT.

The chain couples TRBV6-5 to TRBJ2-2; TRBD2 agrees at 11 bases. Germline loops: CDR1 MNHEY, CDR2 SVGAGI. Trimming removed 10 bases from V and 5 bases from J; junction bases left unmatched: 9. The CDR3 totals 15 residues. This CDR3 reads CATARSSGGTGELFF. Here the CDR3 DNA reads TGTGCCACCGCCCGCTCTAGCGGGGGGACCGGGGAGCTGTTTTTT.

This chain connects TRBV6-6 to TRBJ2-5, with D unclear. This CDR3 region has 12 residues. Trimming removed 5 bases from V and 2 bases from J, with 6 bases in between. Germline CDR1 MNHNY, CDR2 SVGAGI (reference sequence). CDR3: CASSLIQETQYF. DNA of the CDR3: TGTGCCAGCAGTCTAATTCAAGAGACCCAGTACTTC.